The entry below describes one T cell receptor (beta chain). The antigen remains unidentified. PCR involved 60 Vbeta and 13 Jbeta primers. This table comes from immunoSEQ multiplex PCR, and its TCRdb copy is limited to in-frame clones, with some not included. In total, the table holds about 25,000 clones. The J segment lost 0 bases and the V segment lost 3 bases, leaving 2 bases of the junction unmatched. The CDR3 contains 14 residues. Germline lookup yields CDR1 SGHRS and CDR2 YFSETQ. The data were taken from a study of cytomegalovirus exposure and HLA in healthy donors. Notes on the study in general: A missense variant in DCLRE1C was later tied to TCR beta V- and J-gene trimming. A later analysis revealed that TCR association rates differed between HLA loci, peaking at DRB1 and bottoming out at HLA-C. Certain indistinguishable V segments, among them TRBV6-2 and TRBV6-3, were excluded.

Material: PBMCs. The rearrangement joins TRBV5-1 to TRBJ1-2; 7 nucleotides match TRBD1. The clonotype comes from a male donor in good health and CMV-seropositive. Here the CDR3 reads CASSWTGSNYGYTF. Written as DNA, the CDR3 is TGCGCCAGCAGCTGGACAGGTTCTAACTATGGCTACACCTTC.